A single sample is the source of the 8 T cell receptor beta chains below, sequenced in a study of blood T cell repertoires in COVID-19. Repertoires were generated with immunoSEQ multiplex PCR, while TCRdb's copy carries only in-frame clones and drops some. Of hundreds of thousands of clones listed, 80% to 90% are singletons. The sequenced sample was PBMCs or T cells enriched from blood (not recorded which). All receptors derive from a man over 45 who had been exposed to COVID-19.

The J gene is TRBJ1-3, the V gene TRBV28; 8 bases fit TRBD1. The CDR3 contains 15 residues. CDR1 is MDHEN, CDR2 SYDVKM, per germline. With 6 bases clipped from V and 2 bases from J, the junction kept 6 bases outside the gene matches. The CDR3 here is CASREAGGTGNTIYF. CDR3 bases: TGTGCCAGCAGAGAAGCAGGGGGCACTGGAAACACCATATATTTT.

The chain combines TRBV5-1 with TRBJ1-1, with 8 bases aligning to TRBD1. The germline CDR1 and CDR2 sequences are SGHRS and YFSETQ. The CDR3 is 15 residues long. V lost 4 bases, J lost 0 bases, and 5 bases stayed unmatched. The DNA for the CDR3 is TGCGCCAGCAGCAGGGGACAGGCCTTGAACACTGAAGCTTTCTTT. It is translated as CASSRGQALNTEAFF.

As concerns this clone: The same CDR3 is also encoded by other DNA sequences in this sample. The genes are TRBV5-1 and TRBJ2-5, with 7 bases lining up with TRBD2. V lost 1 base and J lost 3; bases outside the gene matches: 0. The CDR3 spans 13 residues. CDR1 is SGHRS and CDR2 is YFSETQ in the germline V gene. The CDR3 is CASSLSGEETQYF. The CDR3 DNA reads TGCGCCAGCAGCTTGAGCGGGGAAGAGACCCAGTACTTC.

The chain joins TRBV5-1 to TRBJ2-7, with TRBD2 identical over 12 bases. J was trimmed by 6 bases and V by 0 bases; bases with no gene match: 4. The CDR3 runs to 15 residues. Germline V gene lookup returns CDR1 SGHRS and CDR2 YFSETQ. In nucleotides, the CDR3 is TGCGCCAGCAGCTTGGGACTAGCGGGAGAAGGCGAGCAGTACGTC. This translates into CASSLGLAGEGEQYV.

The chain uses TRBV28 and TRBJ2-7, with 9 bases that match TRBD1. The CDR3 covers 15 residues. The trim removed 5 bases at V and 5 bases at J, leaving 10 bases unmatched. Germline-derived CDR1 and CDR2 are MDHEN and SYDVKM. The CDR3 DNA reads as TGTGCCAGCAGTGTAACCGGGACAGGGAAGGACGAGCAGTACGTC. It codes for CASSVTGTGKDEQYV.

The sample holds one count of this clone. The chain uses TRBV7-3 and TRBJ2-2; 11 bases are a match to TRBD2. The CDR3 contains 16 residues. Germline assignment: CDR1 SGHTA and CDR2 FQGTGA. V trimming: 5 bases; J trimming: 2 bases; junction bases outside the gene matches: 4. CDR3 region: CASSLGLAGNTGELFF. The CDR3 region has the DNA TGTGCCAGCAGCCTCGGACTAGCGGGTAACACCGGGGAGCTGTTTTTT.

The V call is TRBV5-1, the J call TRBJ1-1; D is undetermined. CDR3 length equals 13 residues. Germline loops: CDR1 SGHRS, CDR2 YFSETQ. Trimming cost V 7 bases and J 5 bases, with 15 bases left between them. CDR3 coding DNA: TGCGCCAGCTCTCCCGAGGGTATTACTGAAGCTTTCTTT. It codes for CASSPEGITEAFF.

The V and J genes are TRBV7-2 and TRBJ2-1; possible D gene TRBD1, 5 bases. V was trimmed by 4 bases and J by 0 bases, leaving 13 bases between them. Germline V gene data show CDR1 as SGHTA and CDR2 as FQGNSA. The CDR3 is 16 amino acids. CDR3 residues: CASSSPRQGSYNEQFF. The DNA for the CDR3 is TGTGCCAGCAGCTCCCCACGGCAGGGCTCCTACAATGAGCAGTTCTTC.